This TCR beta chain was observed in a study of T-cell reconstitution after alpha-beta-depleted transplantation in children. Overall study findings and caveats: At the one-year point after transplant, T-cell counts and TCRbeta diversity were found to come mostly from T cells that had been newly produced. Expanded graft clones, several hundred of them, were reportedly the source of alpha-beta T cells about two months after transplant. In some patients, recipient T cells and intrathymic progenitors surviving conditioning explained high day-60 diversity.

Points on this clonotype: Its target is unknown.

During its preparation, the TCRbeta library received unique molecular identifiers. Using its own MiXCR run on the PCR reads, TCRdb lists one record per CDR3 protein. The sample includes fewer than 750,000 distinct CDR3 sequences, approximately 22% of them seen just once. The CDR3 is 12 residues long. V was trimmed by 5 bases and J by 8 bases, leaving 12 bases between them. CDR1 is MDHEN, CDR2 SYDVKM, per germline. The receptor was derived from a boy younger than two who had a stem cell transplant for acute myeloid leukemia, so the T cells may come from the graft donor. The chain couples TRBV28 to TRBJ1-2; TRBD1 is a possible D gene (5 bases). Sequenced here: PBMCs, mostly from graft donor cells, sampled 360 days after TCRalphabeta/CD19-depleted stem cell transplant. The CDR3 sequence is CASSRGGVGYTF. CDR3 nucleotides: TGTGCCAGCAGTCGGGGAGGGGTAGGCTACACCTTC.